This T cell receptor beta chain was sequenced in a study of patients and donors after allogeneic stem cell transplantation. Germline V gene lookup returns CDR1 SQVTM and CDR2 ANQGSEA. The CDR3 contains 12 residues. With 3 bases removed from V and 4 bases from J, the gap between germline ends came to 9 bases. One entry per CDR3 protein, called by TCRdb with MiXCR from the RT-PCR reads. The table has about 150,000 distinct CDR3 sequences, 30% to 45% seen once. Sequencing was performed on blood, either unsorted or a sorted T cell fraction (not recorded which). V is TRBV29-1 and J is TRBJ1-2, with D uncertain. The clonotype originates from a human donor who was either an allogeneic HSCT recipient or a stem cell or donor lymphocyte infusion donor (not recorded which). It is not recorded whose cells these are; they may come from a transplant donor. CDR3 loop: CSVDGQVYGYTF. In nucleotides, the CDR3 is TGCAGCGTTGACGGGCAGGTCTATGGCTACACCTTC.